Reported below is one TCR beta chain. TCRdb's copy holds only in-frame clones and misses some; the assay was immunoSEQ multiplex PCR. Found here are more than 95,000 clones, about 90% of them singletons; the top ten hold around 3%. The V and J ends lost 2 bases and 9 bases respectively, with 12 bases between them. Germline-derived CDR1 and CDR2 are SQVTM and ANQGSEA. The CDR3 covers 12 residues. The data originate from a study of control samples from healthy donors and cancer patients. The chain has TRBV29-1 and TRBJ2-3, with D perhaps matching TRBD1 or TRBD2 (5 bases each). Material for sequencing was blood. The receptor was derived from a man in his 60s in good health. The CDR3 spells CSVEISGRTQYF. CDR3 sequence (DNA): TGCAGCGTTGAAATATCGGGGCGGACGCAGTATTTT.